Following are 25 T cell receptor beta chains from one sample sequenced in a study of patients and donors after allogeneic stem cell transplantation. MiXCR was run by TCRdb on the RT-PCR reads, yielding one entry per CDR3 protein. The sample contains approximately 410,000 distinct CDR3 sequences, roughly 16% of which appear only once. The sequencing sample was made of blood, either unsorted or a sorted T cell fraction (not recorded which). The receptors originated from a human donor who was either an allogeneic HSCT recipient or a stem cell or donor lymphocyte infusion donor (not recorded which). It is not recorded whose cells these are; they may come from a transplant donor.

The chain links TRBV20-1 to TRBJ1-1; D ambiguous. Trimming stripped 0 bases from V and 0 bases from J, with 11 bases between. Per germline, CDR1 DFQATT and CDR2 SNEGSKA (reference sequence). The CDR3 sequence is 15 residues long. As DNA, the CDR3 is TGCAGTGCTAGAGATCCCCGAACAGTGAACACTGAAGCTTTCTTT. Amino acids: CSARDPRTVNTEAFF.

This rearrangement joins TRBV7-6 to TRBJ2-7; 9 nucleotides agree with TRBD1. Germline V gene data show CDR1 as SGHVS and CDR2 as FNYEAQ. The V gene end was trimmed by 5 bases and the J gene end by 7 bases; junction bases not matched to a gene: 6. The length of the CDR3 is 13 residues. CDR3 protein: CASSMDRGGEQYF. CDR3 coding DNA: TGTGCCAGCAGCATGGACAGGGGAGGAGAGCAGTACTTC.

V gene TRBV15 combines with J gene TRBJ2-5, with D perhaps TRBD2 (5 bases). The CDR3 is made up of 14 amino acids. The V gene's germline CDR1 is LNHNV and CDR2 YYDKDF (reference sequence). Trimming left V 2 bases short and J 5 bases short, with 12 bases between. The CDR3 loop is CATSRRLAPETQYF. As DNA, the CDR3 is TGTGCCACCAGCAGAAGGCTAGCCCCCGAGACCCAGTACTTC. Supplemented by reference TRBV15 and TRBJ2-5, the full variable domain reads DAMVIQNPRYQVTQFGKPVTLSCSQTLNHNVMYWYQQKSSQAPKLLFHYYDKDFNNEADTPDNFQSRRPNTSFCFLDIRSPGLGDTAMYLCATSRRLAPETQYFGPGTRLLVL.

CDR3 residues: CASSRKTPLMNTEAFF. For the CDR3, the DNA is TGTGCCAGCAGTCGCAAGACCCCCTTAATGAACACTGAAGCTTTCTTT. The genes are TRBV12-3 or TRBV12-4 and TRBJ1-1, with D hard to call. The CDR3 sequence is 16 residues long. Trimming shortened V by 5 bases and J by 0 bases, and 16 bases separated the two germline ends.

The rearrangement joins TRBV7-8 to TRBJ2-7; 7 bases map to TRBD2. The CDR3 runs to 15 residues. Germline CDR1 reads SGHVS; CDR2 reads FQNEAQ. The V segment lost 2 bases and the J segment 6 bases; nucleotides outside the gene matches: 10. This CDR3 reads CASSLTTSEGIEQYF. The CDR3 DNA reads as TGTGCCAGCAGCTTAACAACTAGCGAAGGAATCGAGCAGTACTTC.

This clonotype was recorded a few times. This rearrangement joins TRBV7-2 to TRBJ1-2; 9 nucleotides match TRBD1. In germline, CDR1 is SGHTA, CDR2 FQGNSA. The CDR3 has 12 residues. V lost 5 bases, J lost 12 bases, and 7 bases stayed unmatched. CDR3 in amino acids: CASSHRDRANTF. As DNA, the CDR3 is TGTGCCAGCAGCCACCGGGACAGGGCGAACACCTTC.

In this sample, this clonotype turned up many times. The chain is built from TRBV7-6 and TRBJ2-1; no firm D call. The V end lost 1 base, the J end lost 12 bases, and 19 bases lay between the germline ends. Germline CDR1 SGHVS, CDR2 FNYEAQ. This CDR3 has 15 residues. CDR3 in amino acids: CASSLVQRGLPLQFF. The CDR3 DNA reads as TGTGCCAGCAGCTTAGTTCAGCGAGGTTTACCTTTGCAGTTCTTC.

This chain uses TRBV7-9 with TRBJ1-4; TRBD1 matches at 7 bases. Trimming cost V 4 bases and J 7 bases; bases outside gene matches: 6. Germline V gene sequence: CDR1 SEHNR, CDR2 FQNEAQ (reference sequence). The CDR3 is 14 residues long. This CDR3 is CASSYYRGSEKLFF. DNA of the CDR3: TGTGCCAGCAGCTACTACAGGGGAAGTGAAAAACTGTTTTTT.

A few counts support this clonotype. The rearrangement joins TRBV20-1 to TRBJ2-7; D uncertain. Germline assignment: CDR1 DFQATT and CDR2 SNEGSKA (reference sequence). The CDR3 contains 11 residues. V lost 2 bases to trimming and J lost 5 bases, with 7 bases between them. CDR3 nucleotide sequence: TGCAGTGCTAGAATCACCAACGAGCAGTACTTC. Translation gives CSARITNEQYF.

This clonotype was picked up many times. V usage is TRBV4-1 and J usage is TRBJ2-3; D may be TRBD1 or TRBD2 (6 bases each). V lost 1 base and J lost 0, with 11 bases in between. The CDR3 contains 16 residues. CDR1 is MGHRA and CDR2 is YSYEKL in the germline V gene. The CDR3 DNA sequence: TGCGCCAGCAGCCAAGTTCAGGGGAGGAGCACAGATACGCAGTATTTT. Its protein is CASSQVQGRSTDTQYF.

This clonotype has more than one count but fewer than ten. The chain links TRBV11-2 to TRBJ1-1; D unclear. Looked up from germline, CDR1 is SGHAT and CDR2 is FQNNGV. Trimming shortened V by 2 bases and J by 1 base, and 11 bases separated the two germline ends. This CDR3 contains 15 residues. The CDR3 region has the DNA TGTGCCAGCAGCTTATGGGTGGGAAGGAACACTGAAGCTTTCTTT. Translating it yields CASSLWVGRNTEAFF.

This clonotype was seen a few times. The chain links TRBV7-9 to TRBJ1-4, with a possible D match to TRBD1 (5 bases). CDR3 size: 14 residues. Germline V gene sequence: CDR1 SEHNR, CDR2 FQNEAQ (reference sequence). Trimming took 1 base from V and 7 from J, leaving 10 bases between them. CDR3 bases: TGTGCCAGCAGCTTAGGACGGCAGGGTGAAAAACTGTTTTTT. Its translation is CASSLGRQGEKLFF.

This clonotype was recorded a few times. The chain links TRBV5-1 to TRBJ1-2; D perhaps matches TRBD1 (6 bases). In germline, CDR1 is SGHRS, CDR2 YFSETQ. Trimming left V 4 bases short and J 3 bases short, with 16 bases between. The length of the CDR3 is 15 residues. The DNA for the CDR3 is TGCGCCAGCAGCGCCCCGGGAGGGGGAGACTATGGCTACACCTTC. Amino acids: CASSAPGGGDYGYTF.

This clonotype has only a few counts. The chain recombines TRBV20-1 with TRBJ2-2; TRBD1 agrees at 9 bases. J gave up 15 bases and V 0 bases, and 11 bases lay outside the gene matches. This CDR3 is built from 14 residues. Looked up from germline, CDR1 is DFQATT and CDR2 is SNEGSKA (reference sequence). The CDR3 is CSARDTTGTGRMFF. The CDR3 DNA follows: TGCAGTGCTAGAGATACCACCGGGACAGGGAGGATGTTTTTT.

This clonotype has a handful of counts. This chain uses TRBV6-5 with TRBJ1-2; TRBD1 agrees at 8 bases. CDR1 and CDR2 from the germline V gene are MNHEY and SVGAGI. This CDR3 contains 15 residues. Losses at the gene ends were 1 base for V and 7 bases for J; bases not matched to a gene: 8. The CDR3 DNA follows: TGTGCCAGCAGTTACTTCGGACAGGGAGCAGGTGGCTACACCTTC. Amino acids: CASSYFGQGAGGYTF.

Notes on this clonotype: A read error may produce the germline difference seen at one junction end. This sequence joins TRBV28 and TRBJ1-1, with D unclear. The V gene's germline CDR1 is MDHEN and CDR2 SYDVKM. CDR3 length equals 11 residues. The CDR3 bases are TGTGCCAGCAGTTTTGAACGGCCGGCGCCGTTT. This translates into CASSFERPAPF. Full variable domain (remainder filled in from reference TRBV28 and TRBJ1-1): DVKVTQSSRYLVKRTGEKVFLECVQDMDHENMFWYRQDPGLGLRLIYFSYDVKMKEKGDIPEGYSVSREKKERFSLILESASTNQTSMYLCASSFERPAPFGQGTRLTVV.

In its sample, this clonotype was seen a few times. V is TRBV4-1 and J is TRBJ1-1; D ambiguous. The V end lost 6 bases, the J end lost 0 bases, and 11 bases lay between the germline ends. In germline, CDR1 is MGHRA, CDR2 YSYEKL. The length of the CDR3 is 14 residues. The CDR3 loop is CASSRITMNTEAFF. DNA of the CDR3: TGCGCCAGCAGTCGAATTACCATGAACACTGAAGCTTTCTTT.

The rearrangement joins TRBV12-3 or TRBV12-4 to TRBJ1-2, with 9 bases fitting TRBD1. This CDR3 has 16 amino acids. The ends lost 6 bases at V and 8 bases at J; junction bases unmatched: 16. The CDR3 protein is CASSTRDREFLHGYTF. The CDR3 DNA sequence: TGTGCCAGCAGCACCAGGGACAGGGAATTCTTGCACGGCTACACCTTC.

The table lists this clonotype with a few counts. The chain joins TRBV4-2 to TRBJ2-7; 7 nucleotides line up with TRBD2. CDR3 length: 16 residues. The germline V gene has CDR1 LGHNA and CDR2 YNFKEQ. V was clipped by 1 base and J by 3 bases; unmatched bases: 9. The chain's CDR3 is CASSQAPAGRLYEQYF. The CDR3 DNA is TGTGCCAGCAGCCAAGCCCCAGCGGGGAGACTCTACGAGCAGTACTTC.

The V and J genes are TRBV6-5 and TRBJ1-6; a possible D gene is TRBD1 (6 bases). V was clipped by 1 base and J by 9 bases, with 13 bases between them. This CDR3 contains 15 residues. Germline CDR1 MNHEY, CDR2 SVGAGI. The CDR3 reads CASSYLGGFASPLHF. In nucleotides, the CDR3 is TGTGCCAGCAGTTACTTGGGGGGCTTTGCTTCACCCCTCCACTTT.

This clonotype was detected many times. This chain uses TRBV10-3 with TRBJ2-3; TRBD2 matches 11 bases. V was pared by 2 bases and J by 6 bases, with 10 bases of the junction left unmatched. The CDR3 totals 17 residues. The germline V gene has CDR1 ENHRY and CDR2 SYGVKD. CDR3 DNA sequence: TGTGCCATCAGTGAGGAACTAGCGGGGGCCTTTTGGGATACGCAGTATTTT. It yields the protein CAISEELAGAFWDTQYF.

This clonotype has just a few counts. The chain couples TRBV4-3 to TRBJ2-7; 12 nucleotides line up with TRBD1. CDR1 is LGHNA and CDR2 is YSLEER in the germline V gene. The CDR3 has 15 amino acids. V lost 4 bases and J lost 7; bases outside the gene matches: 8. The CDR3: CASSPTRDRGREQYF. The CDR3, as DNA: TGCGCCAGCAGCCCCACCCGGGACAGGGGGCGAGAGCAGTACTTC.

This clonotype was seen a few times. The chain joins TRBV6-2 or TRBV6-3 to TRBJ1-2, with D possibly being TRBD1 (6 bases). Trimming shortened V by 2 bases and J by 1 base, and 20 bases separated the two germline ends. The CDR3 spans 18 residues. Germline values: CDR1 MNHEY, CDR2 SVGEGT. The CDR3 protein is CASSYSGGIHLVNYGYTF. CDR3 sequence (DNA): TGTGCCAGCAGTTACAGCGGGGGCATTCACCTGGTTAACTATGGCTACACCTTC.

This clonotype was recorded a few times. The V gene is TRBV30, the J gene TRBJ2-5, with 7 bases that match TRBD2. J was trimmed by 6 bases and V by 0 bases; bases with no gene match: 10. Germline V CDR1 and CDR2: GTSNPN, SVGIG (reference sequence). The length of the CDR3 is 15 residues. This CDR3 reads CAWSVPGTKLKTQYF. For the CDR3, the DNA is TGTGCCTGGAGTGTCCCGGGGACTAAACTAAAGACCCAGTACTTC. The whole variable domain, remainder taken from reference TRBV30 and TRBJ2-5, is SQTIHQWPATLVQPVGSPLSLECTVEGTSNPNLYWYRQAAGRGLQLLFYSVGIGQISSEVPQNLSASRPQDRQFILSSKKLLLSDSGFYLCAWSVPGTKLKTQYFGPGTRLLVL.

This clonotype was seen a few times. The rearrangement joins TRBV7-9 to TRBJ1-1; perhaps TRBD1 as D (6 bases). The V gene lost 3 bases and the J gene lost 0 bases, with 11 bases spanning the gap. The germline V gene encodes CDR1 SEHNR and CDR2 FQNEAQ (reference sequence). This CDR3 comprises 15 residues. CDR3 coding DNA: TGTGCCAGCAGCTTCGACAGGAGGGTGAACACTGAAGCTTTCTTT. As protein: CASSFDRRVNTEAFF.